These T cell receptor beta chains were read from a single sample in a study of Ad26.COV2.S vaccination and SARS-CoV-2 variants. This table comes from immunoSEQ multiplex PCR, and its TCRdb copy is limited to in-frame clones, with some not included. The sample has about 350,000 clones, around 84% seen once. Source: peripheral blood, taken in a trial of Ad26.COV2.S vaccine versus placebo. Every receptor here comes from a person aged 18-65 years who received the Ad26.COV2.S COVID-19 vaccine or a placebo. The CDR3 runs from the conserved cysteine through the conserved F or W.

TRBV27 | CASSQRTGRGPLHF
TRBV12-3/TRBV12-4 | CASSAGPNYGYTF
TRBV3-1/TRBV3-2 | CASSQGIGEAFF
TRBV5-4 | CASSLVGGDEQYF
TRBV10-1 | CASSGRTGSDTQYF
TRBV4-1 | CASSHGLAGVADTQYF
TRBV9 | CASSKREGRDTQYF
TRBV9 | CASSFGIGTGVEQYF
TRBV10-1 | CADGSGRSRTGELFF
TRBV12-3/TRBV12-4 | CASSLLVGGKAFF
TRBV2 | CACTANLLGYTF
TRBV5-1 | CASSSRQGEETQYF
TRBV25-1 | CASSAGGAYGYTF
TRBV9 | CASSVAGSSGELFF
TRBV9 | CASSNRGQSSGTQYF
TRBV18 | CASSPPGAGTVPYEQYF
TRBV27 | CASSLSRGDNEKLFF
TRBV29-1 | CSAGQGGNEQFF
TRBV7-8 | CASSPQRGVQETQYF
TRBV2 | CASTGEIHQPQHF
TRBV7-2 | CASSAKNRGESLRETQYF
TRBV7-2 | CASSPRQGSYEQYF
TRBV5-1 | CASSLGSSSGGATDTQYF
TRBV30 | CACSWQGSSPLHF
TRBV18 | CASSPTGRNSPLHF
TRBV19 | CASSPRDRDSYGYTF
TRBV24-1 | CATSDSYGGGQGDYGYTF
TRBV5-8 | CASSLVRAGFRNQPQHF
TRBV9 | CASSSSGTGVSGNTIYF
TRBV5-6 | CASSGGGRGGSTEAFF
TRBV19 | CASSIGMNTEAFF
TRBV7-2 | CASSPPGGGETQYF
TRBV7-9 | CASSFPVTGTGSPYEQYF
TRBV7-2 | CASSLSASLPTRDYNEQFF
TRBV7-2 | CASSIFRTYEQYF
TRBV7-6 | CASSPRTGSSTGELFF
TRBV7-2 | CASSLAIAGQDQPQHF
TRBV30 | CAWSPRSTEETQYF
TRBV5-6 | CASTFGLGQFYEQYF
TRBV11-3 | CASSSGWSTDTQYF
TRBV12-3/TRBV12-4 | CASSLLGHNEQFF
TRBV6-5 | CASSYLYGGAINEQFF
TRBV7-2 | CASSFRGVSSYEQYF
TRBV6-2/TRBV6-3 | CASSYSGRGEQFF
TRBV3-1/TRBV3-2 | CASSQGLGFGSPLHF